This T cell receptor beta chain is drawn from a study of control samples from healthy donors and cancer patients. The CDR3 contains 15 residues. Germline V gene lookup returns CDR1 LGHDT and CDR2 YNNKEL (reference sequence). V shed 1 base and J 2 bases; nucleotides not matched to a gene: 1. The method was immunoSEQ multiplex PCR; TCRdb's version includes in-frame clones alone and lacks a portion of them. The data show about 130,000 clones, roughly 90% seen once. The clonotype was recovered from a man aged 18-30 years in good health. Sequenced: blood. The rearrangement joins TRBV3-1 (or the pseudogene TRBV3-2) to TRBJ2-5; 10 bases align to TRBD2. The chain's CDR3 is CASSQGTSGQETQYF. CDR3 nucleotides: TGTGCCAGCAGCCAAGGGACTAGCGGACAAGAGACCCAGTACTTC.